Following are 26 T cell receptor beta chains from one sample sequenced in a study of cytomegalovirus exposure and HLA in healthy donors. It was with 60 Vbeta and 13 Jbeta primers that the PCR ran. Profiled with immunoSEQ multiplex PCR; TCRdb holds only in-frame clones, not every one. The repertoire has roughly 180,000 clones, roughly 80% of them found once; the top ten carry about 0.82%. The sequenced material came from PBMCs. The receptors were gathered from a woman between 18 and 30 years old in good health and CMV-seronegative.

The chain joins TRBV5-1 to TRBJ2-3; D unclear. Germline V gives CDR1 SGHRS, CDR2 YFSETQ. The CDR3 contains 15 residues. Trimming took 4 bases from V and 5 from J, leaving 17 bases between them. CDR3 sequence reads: CASSLTGFDGDTQYF. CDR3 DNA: TGCGCCAGCAGCCTGACCGGGTTCGATGGAGATACGCAGTATTTT.

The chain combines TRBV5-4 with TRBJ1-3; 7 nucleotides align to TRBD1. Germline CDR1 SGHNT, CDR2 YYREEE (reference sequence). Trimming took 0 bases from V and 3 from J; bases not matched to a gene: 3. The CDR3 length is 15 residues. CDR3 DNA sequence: TGTGCCAGCAGCTTGGGCAGGGGGTTTGGAAACACCATATATTTT. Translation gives CASSLGRGFGNTIYF. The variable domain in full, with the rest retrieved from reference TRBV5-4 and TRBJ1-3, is ETGVTQSPTHLIKTRGQQVTLRCSSQSGHNTVSWYQQALGQGPQFIFQYYREEENGRGNFPPRFSGLQFPNYSSELNVNALELDDSALYLCASSLGRGFGNTIYFGEGSWLTVV.

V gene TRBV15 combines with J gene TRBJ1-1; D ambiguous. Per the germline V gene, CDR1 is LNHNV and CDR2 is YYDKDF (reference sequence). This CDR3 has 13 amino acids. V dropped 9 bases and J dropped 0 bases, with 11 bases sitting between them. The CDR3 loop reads CATAGGLNTEAFF. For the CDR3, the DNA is TGTGCCACGGCCGGAGGTTTGAACACTGAAGCTTTCTTT.

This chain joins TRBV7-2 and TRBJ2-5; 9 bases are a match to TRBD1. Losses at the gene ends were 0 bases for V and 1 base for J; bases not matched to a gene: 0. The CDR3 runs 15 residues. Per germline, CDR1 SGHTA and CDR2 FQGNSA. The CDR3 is CASSLAQGAQETQYF. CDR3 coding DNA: TGTGCCAGCAGCTTAGCACAGGGGGCCCAAGAGACCCAGTACTTC.

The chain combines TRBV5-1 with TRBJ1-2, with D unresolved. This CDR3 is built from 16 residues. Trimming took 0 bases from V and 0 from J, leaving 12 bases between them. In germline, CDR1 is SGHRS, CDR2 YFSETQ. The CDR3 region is CASSLGSLGTNYGYTF. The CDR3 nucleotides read TGCGCCAGCAGCTTGGGTTCTCTGGGCACTAACTATGGCTACACCTTC.

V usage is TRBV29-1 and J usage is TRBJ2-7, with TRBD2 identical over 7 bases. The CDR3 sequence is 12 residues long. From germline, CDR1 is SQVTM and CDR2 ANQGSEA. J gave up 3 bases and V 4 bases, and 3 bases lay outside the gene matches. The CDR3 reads CSVAGRDYEQYF. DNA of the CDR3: TGCAGCGTTGCAGGGAGGGACTACGAGCAGTACTTC.

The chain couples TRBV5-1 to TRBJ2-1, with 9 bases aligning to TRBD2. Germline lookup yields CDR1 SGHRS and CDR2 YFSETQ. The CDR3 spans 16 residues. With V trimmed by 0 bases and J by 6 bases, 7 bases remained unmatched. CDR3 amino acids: CASSLAVAGASNEQFF. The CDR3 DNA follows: TGCGCCAGCAGCTTGGCAGTAGCGGGAGCATCCAATGAGCAGTTCTTC.

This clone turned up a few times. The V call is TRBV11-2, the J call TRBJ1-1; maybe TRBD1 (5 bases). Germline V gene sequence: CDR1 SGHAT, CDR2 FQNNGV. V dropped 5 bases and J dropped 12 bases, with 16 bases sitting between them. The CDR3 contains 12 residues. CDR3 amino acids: CASSPAGLRPFF. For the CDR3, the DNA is TGTGCCAGCAGCCCCGCAGGGCTGAGGCCTTTCTTT.

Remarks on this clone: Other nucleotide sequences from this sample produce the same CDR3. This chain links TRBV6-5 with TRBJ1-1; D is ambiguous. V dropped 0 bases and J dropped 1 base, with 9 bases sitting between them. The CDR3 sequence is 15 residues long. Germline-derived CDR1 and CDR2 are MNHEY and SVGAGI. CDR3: CASSYSEIRNTEAFF. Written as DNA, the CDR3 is TGTGCCAGCAGTTACTCGGAGATAAGGAACACTGAAGCTTTCTTT.

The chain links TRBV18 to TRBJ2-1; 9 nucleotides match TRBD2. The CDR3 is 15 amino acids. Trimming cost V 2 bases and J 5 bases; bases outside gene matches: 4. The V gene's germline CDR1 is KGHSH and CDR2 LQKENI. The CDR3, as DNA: TGTGCCAGCTCACCAGTTGGGACTAGCAACAATGAGCAGTTCTTC. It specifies CASSPVGTSNNEQFF. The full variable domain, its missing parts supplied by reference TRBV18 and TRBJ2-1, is NAGVMQNPRHLVRRRGQEARLRCSPMKGHSHVYWYRQLPEEGLKFMVYLQKENIIDESGMPKERFSAEFPKEGPSILRIQQVVRGDSAAYFCASSPVGTSNNEQFFGPGTRLTVL.

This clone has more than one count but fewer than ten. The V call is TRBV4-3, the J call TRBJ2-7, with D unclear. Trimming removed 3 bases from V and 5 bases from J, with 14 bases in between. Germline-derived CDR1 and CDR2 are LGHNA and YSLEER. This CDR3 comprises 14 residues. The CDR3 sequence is CASSHSADLDEQYF. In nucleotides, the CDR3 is TGCGCCAGCAGCCACTCGGCTGACCTAGACGAGCAGTACTTC.

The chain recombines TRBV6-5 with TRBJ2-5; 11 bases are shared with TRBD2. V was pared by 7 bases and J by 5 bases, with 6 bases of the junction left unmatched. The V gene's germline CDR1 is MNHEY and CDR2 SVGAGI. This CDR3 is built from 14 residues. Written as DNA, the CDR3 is TGTGCCAGCACCGAAGGACTAGCGGGTGAGACCCAGTACTTC. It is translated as CASTEGLAGETQYF.

CDR3 sequence (DNA): TGTGCCAGCAGTTTAGTTGGACTAGCGGGGACCTACGAGCAGTACTTC. The encoded protein is CASSLVGLAGTYEQYF. The chain couples TRBV28 to TRBJ2-7, with TRBD2 identical over 12 bases. Germline CDR1 reads MDHEN; CDR2 reads SYDVKM. V lost 2 bases to trimming and J lost 2 bases; unmatched junction nucleotides: 4. CDR3 size: 16 residues.

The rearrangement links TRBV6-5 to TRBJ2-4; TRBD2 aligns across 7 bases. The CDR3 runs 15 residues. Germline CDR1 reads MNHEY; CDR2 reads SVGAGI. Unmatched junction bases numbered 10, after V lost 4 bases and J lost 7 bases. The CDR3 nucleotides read TGTGCCAGCAGTTCCTCCTTCCGGGACTATAACATTCAGTACTTC. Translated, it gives CASSSSFRDYNIQYF.

The CDR3 DNA follows: TGTGCCAGCAGTTTAAGCGGGGGAGCGGCCTACAATGAGCAGTTCTTC. Residues: CASSLSGGAAYNEQFF. J is TRBJ2-1 and V is TRBV28; 8 bases are shared with TRBD2. The trim removed 2 bases at V and 2 bases at J, leaving 5 bases unmatched. CDR3 length: 16 amino acids. Germline CDR1 is MDHEN and CDR2 is SYDVKM.

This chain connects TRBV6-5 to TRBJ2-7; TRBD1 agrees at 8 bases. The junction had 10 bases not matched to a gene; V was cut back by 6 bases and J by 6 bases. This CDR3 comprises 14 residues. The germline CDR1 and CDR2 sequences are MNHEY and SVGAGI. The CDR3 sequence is CASSRSGQGAEQYF. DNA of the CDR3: TGTGCCAGCAGCCGATCCGGACAGGGTGCCGAGCAGTACTTC.

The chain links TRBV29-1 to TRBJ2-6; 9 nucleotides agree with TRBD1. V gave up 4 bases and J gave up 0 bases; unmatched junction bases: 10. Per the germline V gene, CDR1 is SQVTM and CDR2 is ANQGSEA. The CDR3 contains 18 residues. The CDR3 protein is CSVGQGDSSISGANVLTF. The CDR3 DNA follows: TGCAGCGTTGGACAGGGGGACTCCTCAATCTCTGGGGCCAACGTCCTGACTTTC.

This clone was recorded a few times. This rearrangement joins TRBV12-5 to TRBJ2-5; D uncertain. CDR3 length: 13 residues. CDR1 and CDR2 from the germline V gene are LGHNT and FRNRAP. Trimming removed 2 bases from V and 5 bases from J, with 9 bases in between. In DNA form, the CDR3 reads TGTGCTAGTGGTTTGATCGAACGGGAGACCCAGTACTTC. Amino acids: CASGLIERETQYF.

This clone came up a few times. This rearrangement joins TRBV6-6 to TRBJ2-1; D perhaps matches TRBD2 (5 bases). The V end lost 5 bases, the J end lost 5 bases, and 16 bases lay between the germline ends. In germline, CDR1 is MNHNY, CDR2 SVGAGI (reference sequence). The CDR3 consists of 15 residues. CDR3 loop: CASSLSRAPDNEQFF. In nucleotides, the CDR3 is TGTGCCAGCAGTCTGTCGCGGGCACCCGACAATGAGCAGTTCTTC.

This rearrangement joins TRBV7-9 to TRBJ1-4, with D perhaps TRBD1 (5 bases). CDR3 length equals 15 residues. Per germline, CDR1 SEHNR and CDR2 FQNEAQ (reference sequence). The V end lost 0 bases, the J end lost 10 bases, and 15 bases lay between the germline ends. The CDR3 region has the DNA TGTGCCAGCAGCTTAGCCGAGTCATGGGGCGGAAAACTGTTTTTT. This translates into CASSLAESWGGKLFF.

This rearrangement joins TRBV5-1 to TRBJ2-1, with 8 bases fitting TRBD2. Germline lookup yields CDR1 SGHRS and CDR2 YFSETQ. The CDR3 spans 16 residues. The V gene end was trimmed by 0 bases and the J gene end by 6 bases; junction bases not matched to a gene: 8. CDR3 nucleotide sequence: TGCGCCAGCAGCTTGGTTGGCGGGAGGCGTCGCAATGAGCAGTTCTTC. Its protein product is CASSLVGGRRRNEQFF.

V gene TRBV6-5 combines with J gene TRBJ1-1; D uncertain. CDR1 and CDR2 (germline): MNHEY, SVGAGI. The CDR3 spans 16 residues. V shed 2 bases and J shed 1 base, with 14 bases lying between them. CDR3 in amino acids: CASSYGPRGGNTEAFF. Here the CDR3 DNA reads TGTGCCAGCAGTTACGGTCCCCGGGGAGGGAACACTGAAGCTTTCTTT.

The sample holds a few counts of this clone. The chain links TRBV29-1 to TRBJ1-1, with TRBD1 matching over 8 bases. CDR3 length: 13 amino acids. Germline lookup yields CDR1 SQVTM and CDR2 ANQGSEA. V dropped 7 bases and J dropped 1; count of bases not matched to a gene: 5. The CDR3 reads CSAQGQANTEAFF. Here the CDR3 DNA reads TGCAGCGCCCAGGGACAGGCGAACACTGAAGCTTTCTTT.

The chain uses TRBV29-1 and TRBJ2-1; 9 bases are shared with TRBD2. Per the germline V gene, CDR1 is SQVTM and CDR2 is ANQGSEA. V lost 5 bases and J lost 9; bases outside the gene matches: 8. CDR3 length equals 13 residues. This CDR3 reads CSVSPGLAFEQFF. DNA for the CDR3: TGCAGCGTTAGTCCGGGACTAGCATTTGAGCAGTTCTTC.

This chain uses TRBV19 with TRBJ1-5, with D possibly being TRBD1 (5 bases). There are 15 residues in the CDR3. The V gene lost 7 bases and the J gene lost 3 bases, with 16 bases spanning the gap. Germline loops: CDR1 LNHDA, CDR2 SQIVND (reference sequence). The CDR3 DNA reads TGTGCCAGTATCGACACGGGGGGTAACAATCAGCCCCAGCATTTT. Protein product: CASIDTGGNNQPQHF.

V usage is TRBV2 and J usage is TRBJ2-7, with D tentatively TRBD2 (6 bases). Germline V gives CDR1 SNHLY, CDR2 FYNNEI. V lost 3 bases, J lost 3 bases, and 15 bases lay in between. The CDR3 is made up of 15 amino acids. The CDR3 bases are TGTGCCAGCAGTGACCCGGGGGTATTAGGCTACGAGCAGTACTTC. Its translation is CASSDPGVLGYEQYF.